The next 23 T cell receptor beta chains were all read from a single sample in a study of T cells in Graves' hyperthyroidism and ophthalmopathy. TCR beta CDR3 regions were amplified from RNA. TCR CDR3 underwent first-round RT-PCR with the HTBI primer set. TCRdb called the multiplex PCR reads again in MiXCR, with one record for every CDR3 protein. The sample yields about 590,000 distinct CDR3 sequences, about 14% seen once. The source material was blood. These receptors all stem from a woman under 30 with Graves' ophthalmopathy.

Many counts were recorded for this clonotype. The V gene is TRBV7-6, the J gene TRBJ1-4, with D maybe TRBD1 (5 bases). This CDR3 is 16 amino acids long. V gave up 4 bases and J gave up 7 bases, with 19 bases separating them. From germline, CDR1 is SGHVS and CDR2 FNYEAQ. CDR3 in DNA: TGTGCCAGCAGCTCCCCCGGGGGGGTCGTGGCTGAAAAACTGTTTTTT. Protein: CASSSPGGVVAEKLFF.

This clonotype occurred many times. V is TRBV6-1 and J is TRBJ2-5; TRBD1 matches 9 bases. The CDR3 covers 17 residues. From germline, CDR1 is MNHNS and CDR2 SASEGT. V shed 8 bases and J 4 bases; nucleotides not matched to a gene: 17. The CDR3 sequence: CASREAGDREVGETQYF. The DNA of the CDR3 is TGTGCCAGCCGGGAGGCGGGGGACAGGGAGGTCGGAGAGACCCAGTACTTC.

The sample holds many counts of this clonotype. The chain has TRBV12-3 or TRBV12-4 and TRBJ1-6; D unclear. The CDR3 totals 12 residues. Trimming shortened V by 7 bases and J by 7 bases, and 8 bases separated the two germline ends. This CDR3 is CASTHLNSPLHF. The DNA for the CDR3 is TGTGCCAGCACCCACCTCAATTCACCCCTCCACTTT.

This clonotype was counted only a few times. J is TRBJ2-7 and V is TRBV6-2 or TRBV6-3; maybe TRBD2 (6 bases). This CDR3 spans 13 amino acids. CDR1 is MNHEY, CDR2 SVGEGT, per germline. Trimming took 1 base from V and 7 from J, leaving 11 bases between them. CDR3 sequence (DNA): TGTGCCAGCAGTTACTGGGACTCTAGGGAGCAGTACTTC. It specifies CASSYWDSREQYF.

This chain links TRBV7-2 with TRBJ2-5; no reliable D call. This CDR3 is built from 14 residues. Trimming shortened V by 5 bases and J by 5 bases, and 15 bases separated the two germline ends. Germline V gene sequence: CDR1 SGHTA, CDR2 FQGNSA. In DNA form, the CDR3 reads TGTGCCAGCAGCGCCGGCCCCGGAGAGGAGACCCAGTACTTC. This encodes CASSAGPGEETQYF.

This clonotype was found a few times. CDR3 residues: CASSQGRLNEKLFF. DNA of the CDR3: TGTGCCAGCAGCCAAGGCAGACTTAATGAAAAACTGTTTTTT. The chain links TRBV3-1 to TRBJ1-4, with D uncertain. The CDR3 runs to 14 residues. The germline CDR1 and CDR2 sequences are LGHDT and YNNKEL (reference sequence). Trimming took 1 base from V and 4 from J, leaving 7 bases between them.

This clonotype has a count of ten or more. The rearrangement uses TRBV20-1 and TRBJ1-1; D may be TRBD1 (6 bases). V dropped 3 bases and J dropped 3 bases, with 11 bases sitting between them. The CDR3 is made up of 13 amino acids. The germline gives CDR1 DFQATT, CDR2 SNEGSKA (reference sequence). Here the CDR3 DNA reads TGCAGTGCTAGGAACAGGGAGGACACTGAAGCTTTCTTT. As protein: CSARNREDTEAFF.

This clonotype was observed at least ten times. V usage is TRBV3-1 and J usage is TRBJ2-1; D is possibly TRBD2 (6 bases). The CDR3 contains 15 residues. CDR1 and CDR2 from the germline V gene are LGHDT and YNNKEL (reference sequence). V lost 1 base and J lost 5, with 12 bases in between. The CDR3 protein is CASSQGGAGHNEQFF. CDR3 sequence (DNA): TGTGCCAGCAGCCAAGGAGGGGCGGGACACAATGAGCAGTTCTTC.

The table lists this clonotype with a few counts. V gene TRBV2 combines with J gene TRBJ2-7; D is unresolved. Germline V gene lookup returns CDR1 SNHLY and CDR2 FYNNEI. The CDR3 has 15 residues. Trimming removed 2 bases from V and 0 bases from J, with 11 bases in between. In DNA, the CDR3 is TGTGCCAGCAGTGAACAAACACCGACCTCCTACGAGCAGTACTTC. Translation gives CASSEQTPTSYEQYF.

This clonotype came up many times. CDR3 residues: CAISESYPGEDGYTF. For the CDR3, the DNA is TGTGCCATCAGTGAGTCGTATCCGGGTGAGGATGGCTACACCTTC. The chain has TRBV10-3 and TRBJ1-2, with D hard to call. Germline V gives CDR1 ENHRY, CDR2 SYGVKD. V lost 0 bases, J lost 6 bases, and 14 bases lay in between. CDR3 size: 15 residues.

The J gene is TRBJ1-6, the V gene TRBV5-8; no reliable D call. The length of the CDR3 is 13 residues. Germline CDR1 reads SGHTS; CDR2 reads YDEGEE. The V gene lost 0 bases and the J gene lost 11 bases, with 9 bases spanning the gap. The CDR3 region has the DNA TGTGCCAGCAGCTTGGAGGAGGCCGCACCCCTCCACTTT. It specifies CASSLEEAAPLHF. The full variable domain, with the rest looked up from reference TRBV5-8 and TRBJ1-6, is EAGVTQSPTHLIKTRGQQATLRCSPISGHTSVYWYQQALGLGLQFLLWYDEGEERNRGNFPPRFSGRQFPNYSSELNVNALELEDSALYLCASSLEEAAPLHFGNGTRLTVT.

In this sample, this clonotype turned up many times. J is TRBJ1-6 and V is TRBV27; D gene uncertain. There are 15 residues in the CDR3. V was pared by 3 bases and J by 5 bases, with 11 bases between. Germline V gives CDR1 MNHEY, CDR2 SMNVEV (reference sequence). The CDR3 is CASSFRGYNNSPLHF. Written as DNA, the CDR3 is TGTGCCAGCAGTTTCCGCGGGTACAATAATTCACCCCTCCACTTT.

This clonotype was picked up many times. V and J are TRBV6-2 or TRBV6-3 and TRBJ2-7; 11 nucleotides agree with TRBD2. This CDR3 comprises 16 residues. CDR1 is MNHEY, CDR2 SVGEGT, per germline. V was pared by 6 bases and J by 4 bases, with 11 bases of the junction left unmatched. In nucleotides, the CDR3 is TGTGCCAGCAGCGCTCCGACTAGCGGGAAAGGATACGAGCAGTACTTC. Protein product: CASSAPTSGKGYEQYF.

This clonotype was seen more than once but under ten times. V and J are TRBV10-3 and TRBJ2-1, with D possibly being TRBD1 or TRBD2 (5 bases each). The CDR3 has 13 amino acids. V lost 10 bases, J lost 7 bases, and 17 bases lay in between. In germline, CDR1 is ENHRY, CDR2 SYGVKD. This CDR3 is CATYRDEENEQFF. CDR3 DNA sequence: TGTGCCACCTACCGGGACGAAGAGAATGAGCAGTTCTTC.

This clonotype has ten or more counts. This chain joins TRBV20-1 and TRBJ2-3; D gene ambiguous. V shed 4 bases and J shed 2 bases, with 16 bases lying between them. CDR3 length: 15 amino acids. Germline CDR1 reads DFQATT; CDR2 reads SNEGSKA (reference sequence). CDR3: CSANPKIPTTDTQYF. The DNA of the CDR3 is TGCAGTGCTAACCCCAAGATCCCTACCACAGATACGCAGTATTTT.

In its sample, this clonotype was seen many times. The rearrangement uses TRBV2 and TRBJ2-4, with a tentative D call TRBD2 (6 bases). Trimming removed 6 bases at V and 0 bases at J, with 15 bases between. Germline V CDR1 and CDR2: SNHLY, FYNNEI. The CDR3 covers 16 residues. CDR3 loop: CASRTVGRGAKNIQYF. CDR3 DNA: TGTGCCAGCAGGACCGTGGGGCGGGGAGCCAAAAACATTCAGTACTTC. Drawing the rest from reference TRBV2 and TRBJ2-4, the complete variable domain is EPEVTQTPSHQVTQMGQEVILRCVPISNHLYFYWYRQILGQKVEFLVSFYNNEISEKSEIFDDQFSVERPDGSNFTLKIRSTKLEDSAMYFCASRTVGRGAKNIQYFGAGTRLSVL.

This clonotype was observed at least ten times. Here the CDR3 reads CASSAPYTGELFF. CDR3 sequence (DNA): TGTGCCAGCAGCGCGCCCTACACCGGGGAGCTGTTTTTT. The V call is TRBV9, the J call TRBJ2-2, with D unresolved. V lost 3 bases, J lost 3 bases, and 6 bases lay in between. CDR3 length: 13 amino acids. In germline, CDR1 is SGDLS, CDR2 YYNGEE.

This clonotype was counted ten times or more. This rearrangement joins TRBV2 to TRBJ2-1, with D uncertain. The CDR3 runs to 15 residues. Per the germline V gene, CDR1 is SNHLY and CDR2 is FYNNEI. Trimming stripped 6 bases from V and 5 bases from J, with 17 bases between. The DNA of the CDR3 is TGTGCCAGCAGCCGTACCTATATTTTTAACAATGAGCAGTTCTTC. As protein: CASSRTYIFNNEQFF.

This clonotype was observed at least ten times. This sequence joins TRBV9 and TRBJ1-1, with D unclear. Germline-derived CDR1 and CDR2 are SGDLS and YYNGEE. Trimming left V 4 bases short and J 3 bases short, with 10 bases between. This CDR3 region has 13 residues. The chain's CDR3 is CASSPRRDTEAFF. The CDR3 nucleotides are TGTGCCAGCAGCCCCCGACGGGACACTGAAGCTTTCTTT.

This chain links TRBV12-3 or TRBV12-4 with TRBJ2-2; D is perhaps TRBD1 or TRBD2 (5 bases each). V lost 6 bases and J 4 bases, leaving 15 bases between the germline ends. There are 15 residues in the CDR3. The DNA for the CDR3 is TGTGCCAGCAGGCTACCGGGACGCAGCACCGGGGAGCTGTTTTTT. Its protein product is CASRLPGRSTGELFF.

This clonotype was detected ten times or more. The chain uses TRBV28 and TRBJ2-7; weak D call: TRBD2 (6 bases). CDR3 size: 14 residues. V was clipped by 6 bases and J by 2 bases, with 14 bases between them. The V gene's germline CDR1 is MDHEN and CDR2 SYDVKM. CDR3 amino acids: CASSPGGYAYEQYF. In DNA, the CDR3 is TGTGCCAGCAGCCCCGGGGGTTACGCCTACGAGCAGTACTTC.

V gene TRBV9 combines with J gene TRBJ2-2; 14 bases are shared with TRBD2. There are 17 residues in the CDR3. V was pared by 7 bases and J by 0 bases, with 5 bases of the junction left unmatched. Germline CDR1 is SGDLS and CDR2 is YYNGEE. The DNA of the CDR3 is TGTGCCAGCGCCGGGACTAGCGGGAGTGCGAACACCGGGGAGCTGTTTTTT. This codes for CASAGTSGSANTGELFF. Together with reference TRBV9 and TRBJ2-2, the CDR3 gives the full variable domain: DSGVTQTPKHLITATGQRVTLRCSPRSGDLSVYWYQQSLDQGLQFLIQYYNGEERAKGNILERFSAQQFPDLHSELNLSSLELGDSALYFCASAGTSGSANTGELFFGEGSRLTVL.

The table lists this clonotype with many counts. CDR3 coding DNA: TGTGCCAGCAGTTTAACCGTCCCCTGGAACACTGAAGCTTTCTTT. Amino acids: CASSLTVPWNTEAFF. The chain links TRBV27 to TRBJ1-1; D is uncertain. The germline V gene encodes CDR1 MNHEY and CDR2 SMNVEV (reference sequence). V lost 2 bases and J 1 base, leaving 11 bases between the germline ends. The CDR3 has 15 residues.